The clone carrying this T cell receptor beta chain appeared a few times. These data originate in a study of identical twins. TCRdb fed the 5' RACE reads into MiXCR, producing one record per CDR3 protein. The sample shows 700,000 or so distinct CDR3 sequences, about 9.4% of them seen only once. Germline V CDR1 and CDR2: DFQATT, SNEGSKA (reference sequence). The CDR3 has 15 amino acids. Trimming left V 3 bases short and J 0 bases short, with 12 bases between. These data also featured in a second study, about yellow fever vaccine responses in identical twins.

The sequence was obtained from a woman between 18 and 29 years old in good health. Sequencing was performed on PBMCs. The rearrangement uses TRBV20-1 and TRBJ1-5; D gene uncertain. Here the CDR3 reads CSARGSVNSNQPQHF. Here the CDR3 DNA reads TGCAGTGCTAGGGGTTCGGTGAATAGCAATCAGCCCCAGCATTTT.